This TCR beta chain was observed in a study of T-cell memory formation after mild COVID-19. TCR alpha and TCR beta cDNA libraries carrying sample barcodes and UMIs were produced by 5'RACE using constant-segment primers. TCRdb analysed the 5' RACE reads with MiXCR anew, one entry per CDR3 protein. This sample has 450,000 to 650,000 distinct CDR3 sequences, with about 22% found just once. A few counts support this clonotype. The germline CDR1 and CDR2 sequences are DFQATT and SNEGSKA (reference sequence). The V gene end was trimmed by 0 bases and the J gene end by 2 bases; junction bases not matched to a gene: 8. The CDR3 consists of 16 residues.

The rearrangement links TRBV20-1 to TRBJ2-5; TRBD2 matches at 8 bases. The receptor was derived from an adult woman who had mild COVID-19 (a few samples of this study predate the infection). Cell type and time point are not known. The sequenced sample consisted of PBMCs or a T cell subset sorted from them (not recorded which). The CDR3 sequence is CSARDHWVAGQETQYF. The DNA for the CDR3 is TGCAGTGCTAGAGATCATTGGGTAGCGGGACAAGAGACCCAGTACTTC.